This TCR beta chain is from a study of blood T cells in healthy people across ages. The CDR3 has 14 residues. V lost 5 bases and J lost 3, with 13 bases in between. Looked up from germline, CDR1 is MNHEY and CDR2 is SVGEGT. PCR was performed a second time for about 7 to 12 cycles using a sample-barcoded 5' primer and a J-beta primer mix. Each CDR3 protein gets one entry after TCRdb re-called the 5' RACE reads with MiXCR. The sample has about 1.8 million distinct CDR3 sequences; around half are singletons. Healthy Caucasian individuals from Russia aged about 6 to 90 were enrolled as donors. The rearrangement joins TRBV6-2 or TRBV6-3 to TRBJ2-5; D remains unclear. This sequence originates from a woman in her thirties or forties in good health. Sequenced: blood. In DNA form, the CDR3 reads TGTGCCAGCAGTCAGCGACAAGGTGAAGAGACCCAGTACTTC. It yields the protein CASSQRQGEETQYF.